The next 23 T cell receptor beta chains were all read from a single sample in a study of cytomegalovirus exposure and HLA in healthy donors. The PCR ran on 60 Vbeta and 13 Jbeta primers. Only in-frame clones appear in the TCRdb table, and some are missing; sequencing was by immunoSEQ multiplex PCR. The top ten hold about 4.3% of the sample, which has around 100,000 clones, roughly 76% seen once. Sequenced material: PBMCs. These receptors were obtained from a man between 35 and 55 years old in good health and CMV-seronegative.

This clone has a handful of counts. This rearrangement joins TRBV6-5 to TRBJ2-7, with D unresolved. The germline V and J ends were trimmed by 3 bases and 1 base, with 16 bases remaining between them. The CDR3 is made up of 16 amino acids. CDR1 MNHEY and CDR2 SVGAGI come from the germline V gene. DNA for the CDR3: TGTGCCAGCAGTTATAGTATCGAACGGGTATCCTACGAGCAGTACTTC. It specifies CASSYSIERVSYEQYF.

V gene TRBV10-3 combines with J gene TRBJ1-4; a weak D match, TRBD1 (6 bases). The V end lost 3 bases, the J end lost 2 bases, and 7 bases lay between the germline ends. The length of the CDR3 is 14 residues. From germline, CDR1 is ENHRY and CDR2 SYGVKD. The CDR3 here is CAISETGTNEKLFF. CDR3 in DNA: TGTGCCATCAGTGAAACAGGGACTAATGAAAAACTGTTTTTT.

This sequence joins TRBV30 and TRBJ1-1; the match to TRBD1 covers 8 bases. Germline V CDR1 and CDR2: GTSNPN, SVGIG (reference sequence). After removal of 0 bases from V and 4 bases from J, the junction contained 13 bases not matched to a gene. The CDR3 is 17 amino acids. CDR3 region: CAWSVGRGLLRSTEAFF. In DNA form, the CDR3 reads TGTGCCTGGAGTGTCGGCAGGGGGCTTTTAAGGAGCACTGAAGCTTTCTTT.

This clone was seen a single time. The V call is TRBV5-4, the J call TRBJ2-1; D is unresolved. Germline V lookup: CDR1 SGHNT, CDR2 YYREEE (reference sequence). Trimming took 0 bases from V and 1 from J, leaving 8 bases between them. This CDR3 has 15 amino acids. In nucleotides, the CDR3 is TGTGCCAGCAGCTTGGCGGCAGGATCCTACAATGAGCAGTTCTTC. Protein product: CASSLAAGSYNEQFF.

V and J are TRBV13 and TRBJ2-7, with 11 bases matching TRBD1. V gave up 5 bases and J gave up 3 bases; unmatched junction bases: 6. The germline V gene has CDR1 PRHDT and CDR2 FYEKMQ (reference sequence). The CDR3 spans 15 residues. DNA for the CDR3: TGTGCCAGCAGCACTGGGACAGGGGGAGTCTACGAGCAGTACTTC. Its protein product is CASSTGTGGVYEQYF.

This clone was detected a few times. One junction end does not reproduce the germline sequence, and a read error may be involved. This chain uses TRBV7-9 with TRBJ1-4; 9 nucleotides agree with TRBD1. Per germline, CDR1 SEHNR and CDR2 FQNEAQ (reference sequence). The CDR3 loop spans 17 amino acids. The CDR3 protein is CSSSRSYRGPGYEKLFF. The CDR3 DNA reads as TGTTCCAGCAGCCGGTCATACAGGGGGCCAGGATATGAAAAACTGTTTTTT.

The rearrangement links TRBV4-2 to TRBJ2-1, with TRBD2 matching over 9 bases. Per germline, CDR1 LGHNA and CDR2 YNFKEQ. V was clipped by 4 bases and J by 4 bases; unmatched bases: 8. This CDR3 region has 16 residues. The CDR3 is CASSRPAGGRYNEQFF. In nucleotides, the CDR3 is TGTGCCAGCAGCCGACCAGCGGGGGGACGATACAATGAGCAGTTCTTC.

V is TRBV9 and J is TRBJ2-3; TRBD2 aligns across 9 bases. Germline CDR1 SGDLS, CDR2 YYNGEE. This CDR3 is 16 amino acids long. With V trimmed by 3 bases and J by 2 bases, 7 bases remained unmatched. CDR3 loop: CASSGRAGGITDTQYF. CDR3 nucleotide sequence: TGTGCCAGCAGCGGGAGAGCGGGGGGAATCACAGATACGCAGTATTTT.

The V call is TRBV15, the J call TRBJ2-3; 10 bases map to TRBD2. From germline, CDR1 is LNHNV and CDR2 YYDKDF (reference sequence). The V gene end was trimmed by 0 bases and the J gene end by 0 bases; junction bases not matched to a gene: 21. The CDR3 has 23 residues. Written as DNA, the CDR3 is TGTGCCACCAGCAGAGATAAGTCGGCTAGCGGGGGTTTCCTCACCTCTAGCACAGATACGCAGTATTTT. Protein product: CATSRDKSASGGFLTSSTDTQYF.

The V and J genes are TRBV6-1 and TRBJ2-7; 8 bases map to TRBD1. With V trimmed by 7 bases and J by 4 bases, 9 bases remained unmatched. Looked up from germline, CDR1 is MNHNS and CDR2 is SASEGT. The CDR3 totals 14 residues. The CDR3 DNA follows: TGTGCCAGCACGACAGGGGCCCATCCTTACGAGCAGTACGTC. Translation gives CASTTGAHPYEQYV.

The chain couples TRBV6-5 to TRBJ2-2, with 10 bases matching TRBD2. Germline loops: CDR1 MNHEY, CDR2 SVGAGI. The CDR3 spans 15 residues. Trimming at V came to 6 bases and at J to 1 base, leaving 2 bases not matched to a gene. The CDR3 reads CASSRLAGNTGELFF. Written as DNA, the CDR3 is TGTGCCAGCAGCCGACTAGCGGGGAACACCGGGGAGCTGTTTTTT.

This chain connects TRBV6-1 to TRBJ1-3; TRBD1 is a possible D gene (5 bases). The V end lost 3 bases, the J end lost 0 bases, and 12 bases lay between the germline ends. CDR1 is MNHNS and CDR2 is SASEGT in the germline V gene. The CDR3 spans 16 residues. CDR3 in DNA: TGTGCCAGCAGTGAGCAACAGGTACGCTCTGGAAACACCATATATTTT. This encodes CASSEQQVRSGNTIYF.

This clone was detected only once. The chain has TRBV7-2 and TRBJ1-6; D unresolved. The CDR3 is 13 amino acids. Trimming stripped 0 bases from V and 11 bases from J, with 8 bases between. Per the germline V gene, CDR1 is SGHTA and CDR2 is FQGNSA. CDR3: CASSLAGVPPLHF. CDR3 nucleotides: TGTGCCAGCAGCTTAGCCGGGGTTCCACCCCTCCACTTT. Based on the CDR3 plus reference TRBV7-2 and TRBJ1-6, the full variable domain is GAGVSQSPSNKVTEKGKDVELRCDPISGHTALYWYRQSLGQGLEFLIYFQGNSAPDKSGLPSDRFSAERTGGSVSTLTIQRTQQEDSAVYLCASSLAGVPPLHFGNGTRLTVT.

The chain joins TRBV7-8 to TRBJ2-3; no firm D call. Germline CDR1 reads SGHVS; CDR2 reads FQNEAQ. V dropped 0 bases and J dropped 3 bases, with 4 bases sitting between them. The length of the CDR3 is 13 residues. This chain's CDR3 is CASSLAQTDTQYF. The CDR3 nucleotides are TGTGCCAGCAGCTTAGCGCAGACAGATACGCAGTATTTT.

The chain joins TRBV4-1 to TRBJ2-5, with TRBD2 matching 12 bases. The germline V gene has CDR1 MGHRA and CDR2 YSYEKL. The CDR3 spans 15 residues. Trimming took 5 bases from V and 3 from J; bases not matched to a gene: 4. The CDR3 DNA follows: TGCGCCAGCAGCACCCGGACTAGCGGGGAAGAGACCCAGTACTTC. Its protein product is CASSTRTSGEETQYF.

This clone has only one observation. The chain is built from TRBV7-2 and TRBJ1-2, with 11 bases that match TRBD1. In germline, CDR1 is SGHTA, CDR2 FQGNSA. The J segment lost 4 bases and the V segment lost 7 bases, leaving 8 bases of the junction unmatched. The CDR3 is made up of 15 amino acids. CDR3 DNA: TGTGCCAGCAACATATTCGGGACAGGGGGCTATGGCTACACCTTC. Translated, it gives CASNIFGTGGYGYTF.

The V call is TRBV12-5, the J call TRBJ2-5; D gene uncertain. Germline CDR1 and CDR2: LGHNT and FRNRAP. The CDR3 length is 12 residues. The V end was cut by 5 bases, the J end by 5 bases, with 9 bases between. The CDR3 reads CASGRLEETQYF. CDR3 DNA sequence: TGTGCTAGTGGTAGGCTAGAGGAGACCCAGTACTTC.

V and J are TRBV7-3 and TRBJ2-1; D may be TRBD1 (5 bases). Germline V gene sequence: CDR1 SGHTA, CDR2 FQGTGA. Trimming stripped 5 bases from V and 5 bases from J, with 16 bases between. This CDR3 is 15 amino acids long. The CDR3 bases are TGTGCCAGCAGCCTTCAGGGCGTGACACACAATGAGCAGTTCTTC. Protein product: CASSLQGVTHNEQFF.

This chain joins TRBV2 and TRBJ1-5; 9 bases match TRBD1. The CDR3 contains 17 residues. V lost 6 bases to trimming and J lost 2 bases; unmatched junction nucleotides: 11. Germline V gene sequence: CDR1 SNHLY, CDR2 FYNNEI. CDR3 coding DNA: TGTGCCAGCAGCAACGACAGGGGGAGGTCGGGCAATCAGCCCCAGCATTTT. It yields the protein CASSNDRGRSGNQPQHF.

V and J are TRBV5-1 and TRBJ1-1, with D possibly matching TRBD1 (5 bases). The V end lost 8 bases, the J end lost 0 bases, and 14 bases lay between the germline ends. From germline, CDR1 is SGHRS and CDR2 YFSETQ. CDR3 length equals 14 residues. The DNA for the CDR3 is TGCGCCAGTAAAAACGGGGGGATGAACACTGAAGCTTTCTTT. This gives the protein CASKNGGMNTEAFF.

A single count supports this clone. In DNA, the CDR3 is TGCGCCAGCAGCCAAGATGGAGGGTACGGCTACACCTTC. Translating gives CASSQDGGYGYTF. This rearrangement joins TRBV4-1 to TRBJ1-2; D call uncertain. Germline CDR1 is MGHRA and CDR2 is YSYEKL. Trimming stripped 0 bases from V and 8 bases from J, with 10 bases between. This CDR3 is 13 amino acids long.

CDR3: CASSQAGQGGSPLHF. The CDR3 DNA sequence: TGCGCCAGCAGCCAAGCGGGACAGGGAGGGTCACCCCTCCACTTT. V gene TRBV4-1 combines with J gene TRBJ1-6, with TRBD1 matching 9 bases. CDR1 is MGHRA, CDR2 YSYEKL, per germline. This CDR3 region has 15 residues. The J segment lost 10 bases and the V segment lost 1 base, leaving 5 bases of the junction unmatched.

In the case of this clone: Other DNA sequences in the sample encode the same CDR3. The chain recombines TRBV6-5 with TRBJ1-6; D not certain. Trimming took 2 bases from V and 1 from J, leaving 9 bases between them. Per the germline V gene, CDR1 is MNHEY and CDR2 is SVGAGI. This CDR3 has 16 amino acids. Written as DNA, the CDR3 is TGTGCCAGCAGTTACGAGGTCGGGTCCTATAATTCACCCCTCCACTTT. This encodes CASSYEVGSYNSPLHF.